This T cell receptor (beta chain) was sequenced for a study of cytomegalovirus exposure and HLA in healthy donors. This CDR3 region has 13 residues. The germline V and J ends were trimmed by 5 bases and 6 bases, with 13 bases remaining between them. Germline V CDR1 and CDR2: MNHEY, SVGAGI. The primer mix had 60 Vbeta and 13 Jbeta primers. Clones were read by immunoSEQ multiplex PCR, and TCRdb kept only the in-frame ones, dropping some. The table lists 150,000 to 250,000 clones. Comment on this clone: This sample includes further DNA sequences coding for the same CDR3.

Material: PBMCs. The sequence was obtained from a boy aged 5-17 years in good health and CMV-seronegative. The chain joins TRBV6-5 to TRBJ1-2; D unclear. DNA for the CDR3: TGTGCCAGCAGTAAGACGGGGTCTGATGGCTACACCTTC. Translation: CASSKTGSDGYTF.